Listed below are T cell receptor beta chains from one sample, sequenced in a study of tumor and adjacent non-tumor tissue in lung cancer. MiXCR, run by TCRdb on the multiplex PCR reads, gives a single entry per CDR3 protein. The sample has almost 75,000 distinct CDR3 sequences, nearly 70% seen once. Specimen: distant non-tumor lung tissue. The source is a woman aged 45-65 years with non-small cell lung cancer. Each CDR3 is given with its conserved first and last residue. Fields, in order: V gene, D gene, clone size, J gene, CDR3 protein, CDR3 DNA. The D gene is left open where the match is weak. Size is omitted from some rows. Given values are once, few, many or a class for expanded clones.

TRBV4-2,-,once,TRBJ1-5,CTSSQDRCQRQHF,TGTACCAGCAGCCAAGATAGGTGTCAGCGCCAGCATTTT
TRBV11-2,TRBD2,many,TRBJ2-7,CASSLVAGERGEQYF,TGTGCCAGCAGCTTAGTAGCGGGCGAGAGGGGCGAGCAGTACTTC
TRBV5-4,TRBD2,-,TRBJ2-2,CASTLSGGSTGELFF,TGTGCCAGCACCTTGTCAGGCGGGAGTACCGGGGAGCTGTTTTTT
TRBV20-1,-,-,TRBJ2-2,CTARDSGHPDTWELFF,TGCACTGCTAGAGATTCTGGTCATCCCGACACCTGGGAGCTGTTTTTT
TRBV5-4,TRBD1,-,TRBJ1-1,CASNLAHRGFFTEAFF,TGTGCCAGCAACTTGGCTCACAGGGGGTTTTTCACTGAAGCTTTCTTT
TRBV11-2,-,-,TRBJ2-1,CASSSGLHIEQFF,TGTGCCAGCAGCTCCGGACTTCACATTGAGCAATTCTTC
TRBV7-3,TRBD2,few,TRBJ2-3,CASSPRGGRSTDTQYF,TGTGCCAGCAGCCCCCGGGGCGGGAGGAGCACAGATACGCAGTATTTT
TRBV11-2,TRBD2,-,TRBJ2-7,CVSSLGRRSSGFYGQYF,TGTGTCAGCAGCTTAGGGAGAAGGTCTAGCGGATTTTACGGGCAGTACTTC
TRBV6-2/TRBV6-3,TRBD1,-,TRBJ1-2,CASHLSGSVQGVNYGYTF,TGTGCCAGTCATCTCTCAGGTAGCGTTCAGGGGGTCAACTATGGCTACACCTTC
TRBV20-1,TRBD2,many,TRBJ2-1,CSARDFTGLAGVNEQFF,TGCAGTGCTAGAGATTTTACCGGACTAGCGGGAGTTAATGAGCAGTTCTTC
TRBV30,-,-,TRBJ1-2,CAWSHSNYGYTF,TGTGCCTGGAGCCACAGTAACTATGGCTACACCTTC
TRBV6-6,-,many,TRBJ2-1,CASAPSYNEQFF,TGTGCCTCAGCGCCTTCCTACAATGAGCAGTTCTTC
TRBV4-3,-,-,TRBJ2-1,CAKSQDGGRHSEQFF,TGCGCCAAGAGCCAAGACGGGGGAAGACACAGTGAGCAGTTCTTC
TRBV4-1,-,once,TRBJ1-1,CASIQHLYRVGTEAFF,TGCGCCAGCATCCAACATCTGTACAGGGTCGGCACTGAAGCTTTCTTT
TRBV29-1,TRBD2,-,TRBJ2-5,CGIDGLAGETQYF,TGCGGCATTGACGGACTAGCGGGCGAGACCCAGTACTTC
TRBV6-1,-,-,TRBJ2-1,CARSEGGAPSNEQFF,TGTGCCCGCAGTGAAGGTGGCGCACCCAGCAATGAGCAGTTCTTC
TRBV11-2,-,-,TRBJ2-1,CASNLILLTGEQFF,TGTGCCAGCAACTTAATACTCTTGACGGGAGAGCAGTTCTTC
TRBV11-1,TRBD1,-,TRBJ1-1,CVSSTIGGQGVGIEAFF,TGTGTCAGCAGCACAATAGGTGGACAGGGAGTCGGCATTGAAGCTTTCTTT